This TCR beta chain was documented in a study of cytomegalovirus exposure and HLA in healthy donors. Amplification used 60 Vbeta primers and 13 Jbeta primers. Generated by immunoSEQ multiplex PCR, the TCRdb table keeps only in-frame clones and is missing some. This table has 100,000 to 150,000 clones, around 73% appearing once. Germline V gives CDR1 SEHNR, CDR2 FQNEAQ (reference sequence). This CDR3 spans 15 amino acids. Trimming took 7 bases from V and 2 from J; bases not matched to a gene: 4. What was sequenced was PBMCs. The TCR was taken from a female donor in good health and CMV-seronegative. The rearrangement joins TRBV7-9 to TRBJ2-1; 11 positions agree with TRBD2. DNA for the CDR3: TGTGCCAGCACCTCGGGACTAGCGGCCTACAATGAGCAGTTCTTC. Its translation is CASTSGLAAYNEQFF. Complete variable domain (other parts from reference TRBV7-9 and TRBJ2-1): DTGVSQNPRHKITKRGQNVTFRCDPISEHNRLYWYRQTLGQGPEFLTYFQNEAQLEKSRLLSDRFSAERPKGSFSTLEIQRTEQGDSAMYLCASTSGLAAYNEQFFGPGTRLTVL.